A single sample is the source of the 13 T cell receptor beta chains below, sequenced in a study of blood T cell repertoires in COVID-19 (dated by TCRdb to about 2020). To prepare the library, the immunoSEQ multiplex PCR assay was applied. TCRdb mirrors the immuneACCESS table, restricted to in-frame sequences. Some clones are absent from its copies; in checked studies, under half trace to an unresolved V gene, and the reason for the others is unknown. The sample table contains 350,000 to 450,000 clones; only one count was recorded for 90% to 95% of them. The ten most abundant clones make up over 0.7% of the sample. Material for sequencing was PBMCs or T cells enriched from blood (not recorded which). The origin of the receptors is a woman between 40 and 55 years old who had been exposed to COVID-19.

This clone was seen a single time. The same CDR3 arises from other DNA sequences in this sample as well. This chain uses TRBV9 with TRBJ2-5; 13 positions agree with TRBD2. V lost 0 bases to trimming and J lost 3 bases; unmatched junction nucleotides: 2. Per germline, CDR1 SGDLS and CDR2 YYNGEE. This CDR3 spans 16 amino acids. CDR3 sequence reads: CASSVAGLAGEETQYF. CDR3 nucleotides: TGTGCCAGCAGCGTAGCAGGACTAGCGGGGGAAGAGACCCAGTACTTC.

The chain joins TRBV24-1 to TRBJ2-3, with TRBD2 matching 10 bases. The CDR3 is made up of 18 amino acids. V lost 6 bases, J lost 1 base, and 12 bases stayed unmatched. Germline lookup yields CDR1 KGHDR and CDR2 SFDVKD. CDR3 sequence (DNA): TGTGCCACCAGTCGGGGAGAAGGACTAGCGGCCCGCACAGATACGCAGTATTTT. The encoded protein is CATSRGEGLAARTDTQYF.

The chain couples TRBV2 to TRBJ1-2; D remains ambiguous. The CDR3 is made up of 15 amino acids. Trimming left V 6 bases short and J 0 bases short, with 14 bases between. Germline lookup yields CDR1 SNHLY and CDR2 FYNNEI. Here the CDR3 reads CASRWEEVSNYGYTF. CDR3 in DNA: TGTGCCAGCAGGTGGGAGGAGGTTTCTAACTATGGCTACACCTTC. Using reference TRBV2 and TRBJ1-2 for the parts outside the CDR3, the full variable domain is EPEVTQTPSHQVTQMGQEVILRCVPISNHLYFYWYRQILGQKVEFLVSFYNNEISEKSEIFDDQFSVERPDGSNFTLKIRSTKLEDSAMYFCASRWEEVSNYGYTFGSGTRLTVV.

The V and J genes are TRBV7-6 and TRBJ1-5; a possible D gene is TRBD1 (5 bases). This CDR3 has 15 amino acids. The germline gives CDR1 SGHVS, CDR2 FNYEAQ. With 0 bases removed from V and 4 bases from J, the gap between germline ends came to 10 bases. CDR3 sequence reads: CASSLAAGGNQPQHF. The CDR3 nucleotides read TGTGCCAGCAGCTTAGCGGCGGGGGGGAATCAGCCCCAGCATTTT. Filled out from reference TRBV7-6 and TRBJ1-5, the complete variable domain reads GAGVSQSPRYKVTKRGQDVALRCDPISGHVSLYWYRQALGQGPEFLTYFNYEAQQDKSGLPNDRFSAERPEGSISTLTIQRTEQRDSAMYRCASSLAAGGNQPQHFGDGTRLSIL.

The genes are TRBV6-5 and TRBJ2-3, with 12 bases fitting TRBD1. CDR1 MNHEY and CDR2 SVGAGI come from the germline V gene. The CDR3 is 15 residues long. The junction had 6 bases not matched to a gene; V was cut back by 6 bases and J by 5 bases. The CDR3 loop is CASRAGTGGEDTQYF. CDR3 DNA: TGTGCCAGCAGAGCCGGGACAGGGGGCGAAGATACGCAGTATTTT.

CDR3 sequence (DNA): TGTGCCTGGATGTCCGGGACCAAAAACATTCAGTACTTC. Its translation: CAWMSGTKNIQYF. The chain combines TRBV30 with TRBJ2-4; D is possibly TRBD2 (5 bases). This CDR3 contains 13 residues. V was shortened by 4 bases and J by 2 bases, with 9 bases between the two germline ends. Germline V gene data show CDR1 as GTSNPN and CDR2 as SVGIG (reference sequence). Looking up the rest from reference TRBV30 and TRBJ2-4 gives the full variable domain: SQTIHQWPATLVQPVGSPLSLECTVEGTSNPNLYWYRQAAGRGLQLLFYSVGIGQISSEVPQNLSASRPQDRQFILSSKKLLLSDSGFYLCAWMSGTKNIQYFGAGTRLSVL.

J is TRBJ1-2 and V is TRBV5-1; maybe TRBD1 (5 bases). The CDR3 has 16 residues. Germline values: CDR1 SGHRS, CDR2 YFSETQ. V lost 0 bases to trimming and J lost 3 bases, with 15 bases between them. The DNA for the CDR3 is TGCGCCAGCAGCTTGGCGTCAGGGTCCTATTACTATGGCTACACCTTC. Amino acids: CASSLASGSYYYGYTF.

This chain connects TRBV5-4 to TRBJ1-3; TRBD1 matches at 7 bases. J was trimmed by 4 bases and V by 1 base; bases with no gene match: 8. Per germline, CDR1 SGHNT and CDR2 YYREEE (reference sequence). The CDR3 has 16 amino acids. The CDR3 nucleotides are TGTGCCAGCAGCTTGTTTGAGGGGGCCTCAGGAAACACCATATATTTT. Translation gives CASSLFEGASGNTIYF.

V gene TRBV7-6 combines with J gene TRBJ2-7; the D gene is possibly TRBD2 (5 bases). The V gene lost 9 bases and the J gene lost 0 bases, with 15 bases spanning the gap. The CDR3 covers 14 residues. CDR1 and CDR2 (germline): SGHVS, FNYEAQ. The CDR3 protein is CASQLGDGSYEQYF. The CDR3 DNA is TGTGCCAGTCAGCTGGGAGACGGCTCCTACGAGCAGTACTTC.

This chain joins TRBV15 and TRBJ1-1; D gene uncertain. The ends were cut back, 8 bases at V and 2 bases at J, with 12 bases in the middle. Germline CDR1 LNHNV, CDR2 YYDKDF (reference sequence). This CDR3 region has 13 residues. The CDR3 is CATSGTRNTEAFF. In DNA form, the CDR3 reads TGTGCCACCTCCGGTACGAGAAACACTGAAGCTTTCTTT.

Comments on this clone: Other DNA sequences in the same sample also yield this CDR3. The chain links TRBV2 to TRBJ1-2; TRBD1 agrees at 9 bases. Trimming removed 5 bases from V and 4 bases from J; junction bases left unmatched: 5. The V gene's germline CDR1 is SNHLY and CDR2 FYNNEI. The CDR3 covers 14 residues. The CDR3: CASSLQGAVYGYTF. Here the CDR3 DNA reads TGTGCCAGCAGTCTACAGGGGGCGGTCTATGGCTACACCTTC.

The chain uses TRBV5-4 and TRBJ2-3; 14 bases are shared with TRBD2. The J segment lost 9 bases and the V segment lost 0 bases, leaving 12 bases of the junction unmatched. Germline V gene lookup returns CDR1 SGHNT and CDR2 YYREEE (reference sequence). CDR3 length equals 18 residues. The CDR3 DNA reads as TGTGCCAGCAGCTTGGAAGGGTCACGACTAGCGGGGGGGCCGACGCAGTATTTT. Protein product: CASSLEGSRLAGGPTQYF.

The chain carries TRBV10-2 and TRBJ2-2, with 11 bases lining up with TRBD2. The J segment lost 4 bases and the V segment lost 10 bases, leaving 8 bases of the junction unmatched. Germline V gene lookup returns CDR1 WSHSY and CDR2 SAAADI. The CDR3 totals 15 residues. Here the CDR3 DNA reads TGCGCCACCTCCACTAGCGGGAGACCCACCGGGGAGCTGTTTTTT. Protein: CATSTSGRPTGELFF.